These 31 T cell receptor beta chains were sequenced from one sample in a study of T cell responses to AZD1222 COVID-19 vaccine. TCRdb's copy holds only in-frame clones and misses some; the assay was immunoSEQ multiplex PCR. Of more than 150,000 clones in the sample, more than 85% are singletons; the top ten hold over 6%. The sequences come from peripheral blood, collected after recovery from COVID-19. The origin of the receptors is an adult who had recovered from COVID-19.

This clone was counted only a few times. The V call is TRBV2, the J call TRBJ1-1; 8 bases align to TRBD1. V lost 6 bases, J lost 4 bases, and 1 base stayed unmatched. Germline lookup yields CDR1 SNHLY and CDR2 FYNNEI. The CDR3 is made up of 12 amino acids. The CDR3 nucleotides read TGTGCCAGCAGGGACAGGGCCACTGAAGCTTTCTTT. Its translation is CASRDRATEAFF.

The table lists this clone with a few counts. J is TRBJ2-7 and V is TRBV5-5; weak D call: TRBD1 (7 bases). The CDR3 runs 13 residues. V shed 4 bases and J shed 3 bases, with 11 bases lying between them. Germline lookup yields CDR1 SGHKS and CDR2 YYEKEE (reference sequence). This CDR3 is CASSAGQNYEQYF. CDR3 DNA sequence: TGTGCCAGCAGCGCGGGACAGAACTACGAGCAGTACTTC.

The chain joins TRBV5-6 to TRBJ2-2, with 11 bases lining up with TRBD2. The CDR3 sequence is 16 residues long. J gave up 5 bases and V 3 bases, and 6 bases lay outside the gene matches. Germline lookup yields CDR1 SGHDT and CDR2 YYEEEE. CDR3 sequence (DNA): TGTGCCAGCAGCTCAACTAGCGGGAGCTCTACCGGGGAGCTGTTTTTT. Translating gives CASSSTSGSSTGELFF.

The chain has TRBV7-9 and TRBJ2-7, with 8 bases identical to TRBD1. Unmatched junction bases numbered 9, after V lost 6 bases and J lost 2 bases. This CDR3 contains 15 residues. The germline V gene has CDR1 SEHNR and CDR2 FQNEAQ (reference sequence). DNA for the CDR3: TGTGCCAGCAGTTACTTGACAGGGGCTACCTACGAGCAGTACTTC. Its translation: CASSYLTGATYEQYF.

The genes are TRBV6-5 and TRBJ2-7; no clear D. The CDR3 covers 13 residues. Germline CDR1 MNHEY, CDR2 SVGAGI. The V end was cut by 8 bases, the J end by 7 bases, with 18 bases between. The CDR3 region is CASHSAVLGEQYF. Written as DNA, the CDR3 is TGTGCCAGCCACTCGGCTGTTCTTGGGGAGCAGTACTTC.

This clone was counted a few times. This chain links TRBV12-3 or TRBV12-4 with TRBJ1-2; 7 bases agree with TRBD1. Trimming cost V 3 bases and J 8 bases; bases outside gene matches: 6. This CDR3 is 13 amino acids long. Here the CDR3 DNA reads TGTGCCAGCAGTTTTAGTCAGGGGGTGGGCTACACCTTC. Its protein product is CASSFSQGVGYTF.

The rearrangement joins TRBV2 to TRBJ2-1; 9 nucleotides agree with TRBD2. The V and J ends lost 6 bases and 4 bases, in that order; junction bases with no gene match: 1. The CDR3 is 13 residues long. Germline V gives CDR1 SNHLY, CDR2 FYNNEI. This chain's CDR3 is CASSLAGYNEQFF. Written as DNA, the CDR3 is TGTGCCAGCAGCCTAGCGGGGTACAATGAGCAGTTCTTC.

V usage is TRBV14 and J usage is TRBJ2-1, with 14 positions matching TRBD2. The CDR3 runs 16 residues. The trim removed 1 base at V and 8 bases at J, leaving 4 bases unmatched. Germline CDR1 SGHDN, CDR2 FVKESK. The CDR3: CASSQAGLAGVDEQFF. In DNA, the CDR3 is TGTGCCAGCAGCCAAGCGGGACTAGCGGGAGTCGATGAGCAGTTCTTC.

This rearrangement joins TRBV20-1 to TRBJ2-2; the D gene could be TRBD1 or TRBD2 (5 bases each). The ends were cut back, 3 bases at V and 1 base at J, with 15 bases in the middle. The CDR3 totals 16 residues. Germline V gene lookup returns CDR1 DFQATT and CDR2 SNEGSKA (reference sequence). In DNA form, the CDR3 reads TGCAGTGCTAGTGGGGCCGGGACCCTGAACACCGGGGAGCTGTTTTTT. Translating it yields CSASGAGTLNTGELFF.

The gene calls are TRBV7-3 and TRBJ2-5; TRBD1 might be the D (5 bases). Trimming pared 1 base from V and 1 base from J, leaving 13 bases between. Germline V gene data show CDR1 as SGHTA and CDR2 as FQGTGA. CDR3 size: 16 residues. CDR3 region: CASSLIGAGPQETQYF. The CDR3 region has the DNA TGTGCCAGCAGCTTAATTGGTGCAGGGCCCCAAGAGACCCAGTACTTC.

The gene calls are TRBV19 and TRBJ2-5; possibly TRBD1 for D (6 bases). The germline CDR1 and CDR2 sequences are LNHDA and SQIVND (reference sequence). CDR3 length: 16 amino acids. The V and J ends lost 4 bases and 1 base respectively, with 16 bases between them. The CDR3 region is CASSSSRGRFQETQYF. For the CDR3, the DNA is TGTGCCAGTAGTAGTAGCAGGGGTCGGTTCCAAGAGACCCAGTACTTC.

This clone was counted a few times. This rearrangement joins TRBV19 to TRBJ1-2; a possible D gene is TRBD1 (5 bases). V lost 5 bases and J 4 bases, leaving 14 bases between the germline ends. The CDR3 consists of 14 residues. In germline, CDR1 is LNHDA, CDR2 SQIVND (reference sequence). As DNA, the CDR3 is TGTGCCAGTAGTTCGATGACAGATATCTATGGCTACACCTTC. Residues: CASSSMTDIYGYTF.

CDR3 sequence: CASGAQMNTEAFF. The DNA of the CDR3 is TGTGCCAGCGGAGCCCAAATGAACACTGAAGCTTTCTTT. V gene TRBV27 combines with J gene TRBJ1-1; the D is unclear. V was clipped by 8 bases and J by 0 bases, with 10 bases between them. Per the germline V gene, CDR1 is MNHEY and CDR2 is SMNVEV (reference sequence). The CDR3 sequence is 13 residues long.

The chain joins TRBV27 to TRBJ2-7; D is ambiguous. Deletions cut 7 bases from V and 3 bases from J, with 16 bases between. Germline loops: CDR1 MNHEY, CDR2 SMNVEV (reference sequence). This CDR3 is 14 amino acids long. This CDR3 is CASTPAGQIYEQYF. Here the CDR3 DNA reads TGTGCCAGCACCCCCGCCGGCCAGATCTACGAGCAGTACTTC.

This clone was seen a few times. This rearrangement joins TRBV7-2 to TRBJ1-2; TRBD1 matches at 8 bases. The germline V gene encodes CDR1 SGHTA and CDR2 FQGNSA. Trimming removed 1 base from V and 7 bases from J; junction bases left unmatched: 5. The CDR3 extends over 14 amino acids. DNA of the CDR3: TGTGCCAGCAGCTTAGAGAGGACAGGGCCTGGCTACACCTTC. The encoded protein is CASSLERTGPGYTF.

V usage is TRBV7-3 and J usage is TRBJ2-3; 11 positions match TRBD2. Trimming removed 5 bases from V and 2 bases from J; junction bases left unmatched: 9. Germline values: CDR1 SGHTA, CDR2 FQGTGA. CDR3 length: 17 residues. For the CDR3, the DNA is TGTGCCAGCAGCCCGACTAGCGGGACCAAACCCACAGATACGCAGTATTTT. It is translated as CASSPTSGTKPTDTQYF.

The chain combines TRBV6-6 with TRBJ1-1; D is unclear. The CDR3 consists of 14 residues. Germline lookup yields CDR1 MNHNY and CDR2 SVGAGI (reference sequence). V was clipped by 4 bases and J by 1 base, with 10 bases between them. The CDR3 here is CASSSQSGNTEAFF. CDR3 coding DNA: TGTGCCAGCAGTTCACAATCAGGGAACACTGAAGCTTTCTTT.

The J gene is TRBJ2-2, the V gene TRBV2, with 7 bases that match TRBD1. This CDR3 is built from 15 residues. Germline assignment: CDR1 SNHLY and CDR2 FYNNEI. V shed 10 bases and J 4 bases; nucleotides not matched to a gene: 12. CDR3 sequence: CATGQDSTITGELFF. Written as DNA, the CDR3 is TGTGCCACCGGACAGGATTCAACAATCACCGGGGAGCTGTTTTTT.

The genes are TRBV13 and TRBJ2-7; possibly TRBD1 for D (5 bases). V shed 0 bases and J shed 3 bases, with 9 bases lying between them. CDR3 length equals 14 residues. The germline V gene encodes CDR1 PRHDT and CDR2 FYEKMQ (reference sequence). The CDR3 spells CASSLGAGNYEQYF. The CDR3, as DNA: TGTGCCAGCAGCTTAGGGGCAGGGAACTACGAGCAGTACTTC.

As DNA, the CDR3 is TGTGCCACCACCCCTGACCGGCCATCAAATGAGCAGTTCTTC. The encoded protein is CATTPDRPSNEQFF. The genes are TRBV15 and TRBJ2-1; D gene unclear. This CDR3 has 14 amino acids. CDR1 is LNHNV, CDR2 YYDKDF, per germline (reference sequence). The V end lost 7 bases, the J end lost 7 bases, and 17 bases lay between the germline ends.

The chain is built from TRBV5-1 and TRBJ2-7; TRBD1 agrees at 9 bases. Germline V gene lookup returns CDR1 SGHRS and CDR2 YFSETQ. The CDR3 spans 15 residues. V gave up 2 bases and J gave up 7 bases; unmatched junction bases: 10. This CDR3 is CASSFGLGQGEEQYF. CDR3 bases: TGCGCCAGCAGCTTCGGACTGGGACAGGGAGAAGAGCAGTACTTC. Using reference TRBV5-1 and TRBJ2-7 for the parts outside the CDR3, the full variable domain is KAGVTQTPRYLIKTRGQQVTLSCSPISGHRSVSWYQQTPGQGLQFLFEYFSETQRNKGNFPGRFSGRQFSNSRSEMNVSTLELGDSALYLCASSFGLGQGEEQYFGPGTRLTVT.

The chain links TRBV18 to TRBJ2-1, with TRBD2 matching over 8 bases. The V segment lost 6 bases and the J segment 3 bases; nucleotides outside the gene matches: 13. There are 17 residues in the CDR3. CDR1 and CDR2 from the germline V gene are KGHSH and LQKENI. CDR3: CASSPSKSSGGYNEQFF. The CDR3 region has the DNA TGTGCCAGCTCCCCCTCCAAGTCCAGCGGGGGCTACAATGAGCAGTTCTTC. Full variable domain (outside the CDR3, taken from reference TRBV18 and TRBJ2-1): NAGVMQNPRHLVRRRGQEARLRCSPMKGHSHVYWYRQLPEEGLKFMVYLQKENIIDESGMPKERFSAEFPKEGPSILRIQQVVRGDSAAYFCASSPSKSSGGYNEQFFGPGTRLTVL.

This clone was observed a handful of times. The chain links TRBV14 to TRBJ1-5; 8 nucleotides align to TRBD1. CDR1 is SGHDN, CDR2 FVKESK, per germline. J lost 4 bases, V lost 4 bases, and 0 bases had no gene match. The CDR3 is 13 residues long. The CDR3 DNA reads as TGTGCCAGCAGCCGGACAGGGAATCAGCCCCAGCATTTT. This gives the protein CASSRTGNQPQHF.

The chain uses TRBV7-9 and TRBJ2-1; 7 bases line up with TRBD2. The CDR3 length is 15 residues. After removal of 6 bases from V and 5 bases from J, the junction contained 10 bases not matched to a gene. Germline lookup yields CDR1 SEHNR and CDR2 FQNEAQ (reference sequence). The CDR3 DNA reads TGTGCCAGCAGTTTGACCGGCGGACTAGACAATGAGCAGTTCTTC. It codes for CASSLTGGLDNEQFF. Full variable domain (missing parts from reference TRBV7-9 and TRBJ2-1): DTGVSQNPRHKITKRGQNVTFRCDPISEHNRLYWYRQTLGQGPEFLTYFQNEAQLEKSRLLSDRFSAERPKGSFSTLEIQRTEQGDSAMYLCASSLTGGLDNEQFFGPGTRLTVL.

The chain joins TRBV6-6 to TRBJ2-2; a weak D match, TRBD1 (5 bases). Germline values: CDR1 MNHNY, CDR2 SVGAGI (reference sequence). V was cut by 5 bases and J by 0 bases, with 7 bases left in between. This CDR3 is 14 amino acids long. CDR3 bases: TGTGCCAGCAGTAAGACAGCGAACACCGGGGAGCTGTTTTTT. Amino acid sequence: CASSKTANTGELFF.

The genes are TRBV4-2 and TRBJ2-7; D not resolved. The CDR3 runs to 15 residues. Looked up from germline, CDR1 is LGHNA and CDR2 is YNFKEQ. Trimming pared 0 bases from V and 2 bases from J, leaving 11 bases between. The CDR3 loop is CASSQDRGIPYEQYF. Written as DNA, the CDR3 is TGTGCCAGCAGCCAAGATCGCGGTATACCCTACGAGCAGTACTTC.

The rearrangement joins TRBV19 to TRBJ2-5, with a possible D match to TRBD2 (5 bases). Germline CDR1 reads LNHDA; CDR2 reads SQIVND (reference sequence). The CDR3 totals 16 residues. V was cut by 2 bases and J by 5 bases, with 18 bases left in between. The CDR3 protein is CASSIYPENPGETQYF. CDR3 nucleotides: TGTGCCAGTAGTATATATCCGGAAAATCCGGGGGAGACCCAGTACTTC.

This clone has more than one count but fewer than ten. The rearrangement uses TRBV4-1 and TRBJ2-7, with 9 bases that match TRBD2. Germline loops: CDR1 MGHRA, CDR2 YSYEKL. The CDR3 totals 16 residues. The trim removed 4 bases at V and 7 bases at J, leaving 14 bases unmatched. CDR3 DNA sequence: TGCGCCAGCAGCCCTAACCGACTAGCGGACCATCCGGAGCAGTACTTC. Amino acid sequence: CASSPNRLADHPEQYF.

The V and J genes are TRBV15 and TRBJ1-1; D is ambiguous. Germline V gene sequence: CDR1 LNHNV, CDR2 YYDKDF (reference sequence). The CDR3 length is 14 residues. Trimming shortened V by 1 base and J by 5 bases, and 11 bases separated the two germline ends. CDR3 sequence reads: CATSRGSGRTEAFF. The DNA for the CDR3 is TGTGCCACCAGCAGAGGGTCAGGACGAACTGAAGCTTTCTTT.

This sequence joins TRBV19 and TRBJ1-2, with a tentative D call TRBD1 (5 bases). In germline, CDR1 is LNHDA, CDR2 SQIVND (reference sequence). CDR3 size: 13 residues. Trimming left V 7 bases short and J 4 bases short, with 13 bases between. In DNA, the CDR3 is TGTGCCAGTAATCCGGGGACGTTCTATGGCTACACCTTC. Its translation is CASNPGTFYGYTF.

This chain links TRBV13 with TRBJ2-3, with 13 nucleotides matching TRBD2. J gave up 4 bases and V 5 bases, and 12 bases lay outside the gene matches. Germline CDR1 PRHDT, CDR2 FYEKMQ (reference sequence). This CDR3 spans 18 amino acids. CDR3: CASSPMALAGGPADTQYF. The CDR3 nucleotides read TGTGCCAGCAGCCCCATGGCACTAGCGGGAGGGCCGGCAGATACGCAGTATTTT. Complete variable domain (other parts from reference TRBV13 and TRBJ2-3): AAGVIQSPRHLIKEKRETATLKCYPIPRHDTVYWYQQGPGQDPQFLISFYEKMQSDKGSIPDRFSAQQFSDYHSELNMSSLELGDSALYFCASSPMALAGGPADTQYFGPGTRLTVL.